This T cell receptor (beta chain) was documented in a study of shared clonotypes between healthy human individuals. This clone showed up just once. What it binds is not known. Study-level points and caveats: Rarefaction exposed incomplete sorted-subset sequencing despite large depth. Estimated richness was generally greater in naive than memory subsets.

V lost 2 bases to trimming and J lost 0 bases, with 21 bases between them. The CDR3 is 20 amino acids. From germline, CDR1 is SGDLS and CDR2 YYNGEE. Deep-level settings were used for running the assay. TCRdb's copy holds only in-frame clones and misses some; the assay was immunoSEQ multiplex PCR. The sample lists over a million clones, around 78% occurring once. The chain employs TRBV9 and TRBJ1-6; no firm D call. Specimen: memory CD4+ T cells from PBMCs. As to subset: CD45RA-negative fraction. This TCR came from a man aged 18 to 35 in good health. Some clones in this sample may be carry-over from other donors' samples. The CDR3 DNA sequence: TGTGCCAGCAGCGTTTCAGTTGGAGGTGTAGGGAGCTCCTATAATTCACCCCTCCACTTT. Protein product: CASSVSVGGVGSSYNSPLHF.